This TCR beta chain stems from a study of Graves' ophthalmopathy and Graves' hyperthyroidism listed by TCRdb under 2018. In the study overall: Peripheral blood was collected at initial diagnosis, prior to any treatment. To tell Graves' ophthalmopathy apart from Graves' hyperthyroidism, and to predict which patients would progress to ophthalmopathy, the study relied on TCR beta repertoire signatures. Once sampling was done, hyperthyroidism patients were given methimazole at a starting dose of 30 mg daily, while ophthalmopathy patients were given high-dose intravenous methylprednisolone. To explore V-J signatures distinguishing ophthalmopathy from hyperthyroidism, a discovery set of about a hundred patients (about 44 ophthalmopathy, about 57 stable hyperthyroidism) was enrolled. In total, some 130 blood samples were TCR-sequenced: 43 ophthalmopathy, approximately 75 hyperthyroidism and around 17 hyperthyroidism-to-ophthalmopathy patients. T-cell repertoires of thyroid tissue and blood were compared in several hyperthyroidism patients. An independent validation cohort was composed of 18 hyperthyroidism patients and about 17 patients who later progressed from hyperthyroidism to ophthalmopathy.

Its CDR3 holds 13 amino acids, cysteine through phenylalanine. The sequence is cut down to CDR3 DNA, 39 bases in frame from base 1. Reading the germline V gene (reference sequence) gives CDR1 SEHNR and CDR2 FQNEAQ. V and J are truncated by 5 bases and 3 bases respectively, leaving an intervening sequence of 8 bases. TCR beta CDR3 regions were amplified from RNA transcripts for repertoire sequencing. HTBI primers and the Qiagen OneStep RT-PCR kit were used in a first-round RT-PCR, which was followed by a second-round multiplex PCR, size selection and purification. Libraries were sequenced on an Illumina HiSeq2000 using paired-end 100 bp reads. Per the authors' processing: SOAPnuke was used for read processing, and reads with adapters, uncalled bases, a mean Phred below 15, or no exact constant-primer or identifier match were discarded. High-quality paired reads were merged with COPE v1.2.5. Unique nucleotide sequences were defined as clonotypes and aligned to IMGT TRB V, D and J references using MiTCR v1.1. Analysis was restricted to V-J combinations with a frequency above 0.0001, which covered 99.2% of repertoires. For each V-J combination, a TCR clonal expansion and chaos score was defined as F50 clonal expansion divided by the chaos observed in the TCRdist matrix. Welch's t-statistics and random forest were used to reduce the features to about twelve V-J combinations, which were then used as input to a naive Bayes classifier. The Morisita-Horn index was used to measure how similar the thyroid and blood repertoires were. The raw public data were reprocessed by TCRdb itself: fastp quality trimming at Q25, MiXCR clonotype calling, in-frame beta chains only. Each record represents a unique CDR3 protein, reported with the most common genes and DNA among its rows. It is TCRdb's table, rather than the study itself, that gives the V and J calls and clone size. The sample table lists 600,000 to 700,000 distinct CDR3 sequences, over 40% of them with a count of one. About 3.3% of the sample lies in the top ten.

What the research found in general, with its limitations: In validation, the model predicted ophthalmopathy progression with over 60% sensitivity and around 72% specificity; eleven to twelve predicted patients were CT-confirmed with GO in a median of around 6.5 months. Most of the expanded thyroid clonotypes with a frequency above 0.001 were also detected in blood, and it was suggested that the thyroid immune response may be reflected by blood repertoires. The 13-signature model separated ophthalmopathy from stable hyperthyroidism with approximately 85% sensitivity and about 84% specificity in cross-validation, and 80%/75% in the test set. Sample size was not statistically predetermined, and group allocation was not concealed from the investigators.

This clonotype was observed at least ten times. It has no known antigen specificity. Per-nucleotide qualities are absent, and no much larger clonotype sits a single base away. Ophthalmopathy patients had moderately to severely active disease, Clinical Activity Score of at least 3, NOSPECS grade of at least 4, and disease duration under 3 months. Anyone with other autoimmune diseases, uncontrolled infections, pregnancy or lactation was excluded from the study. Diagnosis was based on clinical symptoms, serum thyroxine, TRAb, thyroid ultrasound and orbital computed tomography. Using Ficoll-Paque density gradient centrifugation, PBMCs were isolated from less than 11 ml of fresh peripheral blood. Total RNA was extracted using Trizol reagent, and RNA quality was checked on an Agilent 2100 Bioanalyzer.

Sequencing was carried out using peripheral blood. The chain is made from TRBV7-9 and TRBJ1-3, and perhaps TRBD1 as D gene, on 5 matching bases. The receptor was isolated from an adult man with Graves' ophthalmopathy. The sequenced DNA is TGTGCCAGCAGCCGGGACGGTGGAAACACCATATATTTT. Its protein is CASSRDGGNTIYF.